These 24 T cell receptor beta chains were sequenced from one sample in a study of OX40 agonist ivuxolimab in advanced cancers. Sequencing was performed with immunoSEQ multiplex PCR; in TCRdb, only in-frame clones are kept and a portion is missing. The sample lists approximately 79,000 clones, 94% occurring once. The source was CD4+ or CD8+ T cells sorted from blood, collected in a trial of the OX40 agonist ivuxolimab. The receptors were sampled from an adult with an advanced solid tumor such as melanoma, head and neck, liver or kidney cancer.

As DNA, the CDR3 is TGTGCCAGCAGCCTTACAGGGGGCGAGACCCAGTACTTC. Encoded protein: CASSLTGGETQYF. The chain has TRBV13 and TRBJ2-5, with 9 bases matching TRBD1. CDR3 length equals 13 residues. With 5 bases clipped from V and 5 bases from J, the junction kept 3 bases outside the gene matches. CDR1 is PRHDT, CDR2 FYEKMQ, per germline (reference sequence).

The V call is TRBV4-1, the J call TRBJ1-5; tentatively, D is TRBD1 (5 bases). With 1 base removed from V and 4 bases from J, the gap between germline ends came to 8 bases. The CDR3 loop spans 14 amino acids. CDR1 MGHRA and CDR2 YSYEKL come from the germline V gene. CDR3 DNA sequence: TGCGCCAGCAGCCAAGTAGGGGTTAATCAGCCCCAGCATTTT. Its protein is CASSQVGVNQPQHF.

The J gene is TRBJ1-5, the V gene TRBV19; tentative D call: TRBD1 (5 bases). CDR3 length: 13 residues. Per germline, CDR1 LNHDA and CDR2 SQIVND (reference sequence). V was trimmed by 1 base and J by 6 bases, leaving 7 bases between them. The CDR3 spells CASSIVGGQPQHF. The CDR3 DNA is TGTGCCAGTAGTATAGTTGGGGGTCAGCCCCAGCATTTT. Full variable domain (outside the CDR3, taken from reference TRBV19 and TRBJ1-5): DGGITQSPKYLFRKEGQNVTLSCEQNLNHDAMYWYRQDPGQGLRLIYYSQIVNDFQKGDIAEGYSVSREKKESFPLTVTSAQKNPTAFYLCASSIVGGQPQHFGDGTRLSIL.

The V and J genes are TRBV10-2 and TRBJ2-7; D is unclear. The germline V and J ends were trimmed by 2 bases and 6 bases, with 11 bases remaining between them. CDR1 and CDR2 (germline): WSHSY, SAAADI. The CDR3 length is 13 residues. The CDR3 DNA reads TGCGCCAGCAGTGAGGCGGCCCCCCTCGAGCAGTACTTC. Its protein is CASSEAAPLEQYF.

The V gene is TRBV5-1, the J gene TRBJ1-4; TRBD1 agrees at 8 bases. With V trimmed by 1 base and J by 2 bases, 4 bases remained unmatched. CDR1 SGHRS and CDR2 YFSETQ come from the germline V gene. The CDR3 length is 16 residues. The CDR3 DNA sequence: TGCGCCAGCAGCTTGAAGACAGGGGCGACTAATGAAAAACTGTTTTTT. Encoded protein: CASSLKTGATNEKLFF. Filled out from reference TRBV5-1 and TRBJ1-4, the complete variable domain reads KAGVTQTPRYLIKTRGQQVTLSCSPISGHRSVSWYQQTPGQGLQFLFEYFSETQRNKGNFPGRFSGRQFSNSRSEMNVSTLELGDSALYLCASSLKTGATNEKLFFGSGTQLSVL.

The chain employs TRBV7-9 and TRBJ2-5; 8 nucleotides match TRBD2. The CDR3 consists of 15 residues. Germline CDR1 is SEHNR and CDR2 is FQNEAQ (reference sequence). V gave up 5 bases and J gave up 0 bases; unmatched junction bases: 5. In DNA form, the CDR3 reads TGTGCCAGCAGCCCCCCACTAGCGGACCAAGAGACCCAGTACTTC. As protein: CASSPPLADQETQYF.

The V call is TRBV27, the J call TRBJ2-7; 12 bases are a match to TRBD1. The V and J ends lost 2 bases and 3 bases, in that order; junction bases with no gene match: 5. This CDR3 is built from 16 residues. Germline CDR1 is MNHEY and CDR2 is SMNVEV (reference sequence). In DNA form, the CDR3 reads TGTGCCAGCAGTTTAGGCGGGACAGGGGGCTTCTACGAGCAGTACTTC. Translated, it gives CASSLGGTGGFYEQYF.

This chain joins TRBV30 and TRBJ2-5; 9 nucleotides match TRBD1. This CDR3 has 14 amino acids. The germline CDR1 and CDR2 sequences are GTSNPN and SVGIG (reference sequence). V shed 2 bases and J 5 bases; nucleotides not matched to a gene: 6. Here the CDR3 reads CAWSRGQGGETQYF. CDR3 nucleotide sequence: TGTGCCTGGAGTCGGGGACAGGGCGGCGAGACCCAGTACTTC.

The chain joins TRBV11-2 to TRBJ2-3; 11 bases match TRBD2. J gave up 2 bases and V 5 bases, and 6 bases lay outside the gene matches. Germline V gene lookup returns CDR1 SGHAT and CDR2 FQNNGV. The CDR3 length is 16 residues. In nucleotides, the CDR3 is TGTGCCAGCAGCCGTCTAGCGGGAGGTCCCACAGATACGCAGTATTTT. Translation gives CASSRLAGGPTDTQYF.

The rearrangement joins TRBV6-6 to TRBJ1-5; D is undetermined. Trimming left V 7 bases short and J 4 bases short, with 17 bases between. Germline V gene sequence: CDR1 MNHNY, CDR2 SVGAGI (reference sequence). This CDR3 has 15 residues. Written as DNA, the CDR3 is TGTGCCAGCACCTCGCCGGGGATCTTAAATCAGCCCCAGCATTTT. Translating it yields CASTSPGILNQPQHF.

With regard to this clone: A read error may produce the germline difference seen at one junction end. The rearrangement joins TRBV4-1 to TRBJ2-5, with 7 bases identical to TRBD1. The CDR3 runs to 17 residues. The V gene's germline CDR1 is MGHRA and CDR2 YSYEKL. CDR3 coding DNA: TGCGCCAGCAGCCAAGATTGGACAGGAAATAACCACGAGACCCAGTACTTC. This sequence encodes CASSQDWTGNNHETQYF.

The J gene is TRBJ1-2, the V gene TRBV6-1; no reliable D call. The CDR3 runs 14 residues. Germline values: CDR1 MNHNS, CDR2 SASEGT. V was clipped by 5 bases and J by 4 bases, with 14 bases between them. The CDR3 sequence is CASSRTGSPYGYTF. CDR3 in DNA: TGTGCCAGCAGTCGAACCGGGAGCCCCTATGGCTACACCTTC.

V is TRBV7-3 and J is TRBJ2-1, with D possibly matching TRBD2 (5 bases). Trimming removed 2 bases from V and 7 bases from J, with 9 bases in between. Looked up from germline, CDR1 is SGHTA and CDR2 is FQGTGA. The CDR3 extends over 13 amino acids. The CDR3 is CASSLSGKNEQFF. DNA for the CDR3: TGTGCCAGCAGCTTATCCGGGAAGAATGAGCAGTTCTTC.

The chain links TRBV7-3 to TRBJ2-3; 12 bases line up with TRBD2. The V and J ends lost 9 bases and 5 bases, in that order; junction bases with no gene match: 6. Germline V gene sequence: CDR1 SGHTA, CDR2 FQGTGA. The CDR3 sequence is 14 residues long. The DNA of the CDR3 is TGTGCCAGTGCTAGCGGGAGGGGAAAAGATACGCAGTATTTT. This gives the protein CASASGRGKDTQYF.

The gene calls are TRBV9 and TRBJ2-2; D ambiguous. Trimming removed 0 bases at V and 6 bases at J, with 9 bases between. This CDR3 spans 14 amino acids. Germline V gives CDR1 SGDLS, CDR2 YYNGEE. The CDR3 DNA reads as TGTGCCAGCAGCGTAGAACGAGCGTCCGGGGAGCTGTTTTTT. Translating gives CASSVERASGELFF.

This rearrangement joins TRBV6-5 to TRBJ1-4; D is perhaps TRBD1 (5 bases). V was clipped by 7 bases and J by 4 bases, with 10 bases between them. Germline CDR1 is MNHEY and CDR2 is SVGAGI. The CDR3 loop spans 13 amino acids. The CDR3 spells CASTRGGNEKLFF. The CDR3 region has the DNA TGTGCCAGCACCCGGGGGGGTAATGAAAAACTGTTTTTT.

This clone was seen once. This chain connects TRBV7-9 to TRBJ2-7; D is ambiguous. Germline V CDR1 and CDR2: SEHNR, FQNEAQ (reference sequence). Trimming cost V 8 bases and J 2 bases, with 10 bases left between them. The length of the CDR3 is 12 residues. Here the CDR3 reads CASRGRTYEQYF. The CDR3 DNA follows: TGTGCCAGCCGAGGCAGGACCTACGAGCAGTACTTC.

The rearrangement uses TRBV27 and TRBJ1-1; D is unclear. Trimming pared 6 bases from V and 0 bases from J, leaving 5 bases between. The CDR3 totals 12 residues. Germline V lookup: CDR1 MNHEY, CDR2 SMNVEV (reference sequence). The CDR3 DNA is TGTGCCAGCAGAAACTTGAACACTGAAGCTTTCTTT. Translating it yields CASRNLNTEAFF.

V usage is TRBV12-5 and J usage is TRBJ1-4; D not certain. Germline V gene lookup returns CDR1 LGHNT and CDR2 FRNRAP. The V gene lost 0 bases and the J gene lost 5 bases, with 13 bases spanning the gap. This CDR3 has 16 residues. CDR3 bases: TGTGCTAGTGGTTTGGTACTCGAGGCCCTAAATGAAAAACTGTTTTTT. It translates to CASGLVLEALNEKLFF.

The gene calls are TRBV7-9 and TRBJ1-4; unclear D gene. Trimming stripped 2 bases from V and 7 bases from J, with 14 bases between. There are 15 residues in the CDR3. The germline V gene has CDR1 SEHNR and CDR2 FQNEAQ (reference sequence). CDR3 residues: CASSLFVRTPEKLFF. The CDR3 nucleotides are TGTGCCAGCAGCTTATTTGTCAGAACCCCTGAAAAACTGTTTTTT.

The chain joins TRBV11-2 to TRBJ2-1, with 7 nucleotides matching TRBD1. Germline CDR1 SGHAT, CDR2 FQNNGV. V lost 5 bases, J lost 6 bases, and 1 base stayed unmatched. This CDR3 region has 12 residues. The CDR3 is CASSAGGNEQFF. The CDR3 DNA reads as TGTGCCAGCAGCGCAGGGGGCAATGAGCAGTTCTTC.

This CDR3 reads CASSPAPGRNEKLFF. CDR3 DNA sequence: TGCGCCAGCAGCCCCGCACCGGGCCGAAATGAAAAACTGTTTTTT. V is TRBV4-1 and J is TRBJ1-4; no definite D call. V was pared by 4 bases and J by 5 bases, with 14 bases between. This CDR3 contains 15 residues. From germline, CDR1 is MGHRA and CDR2 YSYEKL.

This chain uses TRBV28 with TRBJ1-2; possible D gene TRBD1, 5 bases. Germline-derived CDR1 and CDR2 are MDHEN and SYDVKM. With 9 bases removed from V and 4 bases from J, the gap between germline ends came to 12 bases. The CDR3 contains 12 residues. The CDR3 bases are TGTGCCAGTACCTGGGACGGCTATGGCTACACCTTC. Translated, it gives CASTWDGYGYTF.

This chain joins TRBV7-9 and TRBJ2-7, with D tentatively TRBD1 (6 bases). This CDR3 comprises 15 residues. Germline V gene data show CDR1 as SEHNR and CDR2 as FQNEAQ (reference sequence). Trimming shortened V by 1 base and J by 7 bases, and 17 bases separated the two germline ends. The CDR3 reads CASSLDPGAYVEQYF. The CDR3 DNA follows: TGTGCCAGCAGCTTAGATCCAGGGGCCTACGTGGAGCAGTACTTC.